The subject of this entry is one T cell receptor beta chain. The antigen remains unidentified. This specimen belongs to a study of shared clonotypes between healthy human individuals. The study, taken as a whole, reports: Naive subsets typically showed greater estimated richness than memory subsets.

The assay was immunoSEQ multiplex PCR, and TCRdb's table has in-frame clones only and misses some. This table has over 2 million clones, 85% to 95% appearing once. The sequence was obtained from a young man in good health. Sequencing was carried out using naive CD4+ T cells sorted from blood. Subset specified: CD45RA+ positively selected.

The CDR3 loop is CASSPPSTDTQYF. The CDR3 nucleotides are TGTGCCAGCAGCCCACCTAGCACAGATACGCAGTATTTT. The chain uses TRBV6-6 and TRBJ2-3; D is uncertain. Germline loops: CDR1 MNHNY, CDR2 SVGAGI (reference sequence). The CDR3 loop spans 13 amino acids. V was trimmed by 6 bases and J by 0 bases, leaving 7 bases between them.